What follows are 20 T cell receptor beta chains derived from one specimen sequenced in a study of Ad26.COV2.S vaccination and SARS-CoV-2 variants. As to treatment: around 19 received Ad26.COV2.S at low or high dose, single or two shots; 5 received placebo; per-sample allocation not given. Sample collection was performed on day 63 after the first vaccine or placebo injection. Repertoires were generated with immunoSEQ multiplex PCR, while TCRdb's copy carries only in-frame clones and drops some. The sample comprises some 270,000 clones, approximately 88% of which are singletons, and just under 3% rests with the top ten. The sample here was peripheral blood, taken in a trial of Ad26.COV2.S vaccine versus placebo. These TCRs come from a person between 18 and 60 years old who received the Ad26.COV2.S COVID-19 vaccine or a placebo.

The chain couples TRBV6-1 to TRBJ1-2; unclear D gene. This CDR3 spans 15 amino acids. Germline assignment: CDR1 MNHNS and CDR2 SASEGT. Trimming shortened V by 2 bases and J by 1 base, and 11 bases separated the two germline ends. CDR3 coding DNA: TGTGCCAGCAGTGAATCAATTTTTCATAACTATGGCTACACCTTC. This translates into CASSESIFHNYGYTF.

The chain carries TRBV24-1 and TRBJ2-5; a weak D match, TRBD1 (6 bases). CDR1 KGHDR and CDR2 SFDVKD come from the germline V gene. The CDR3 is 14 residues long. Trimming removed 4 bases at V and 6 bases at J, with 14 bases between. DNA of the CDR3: TGTGCCACCAGTGACCCCAGACAGGCCCAGACCCAGTACTTC. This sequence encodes CATSDPRQAQTQYF.

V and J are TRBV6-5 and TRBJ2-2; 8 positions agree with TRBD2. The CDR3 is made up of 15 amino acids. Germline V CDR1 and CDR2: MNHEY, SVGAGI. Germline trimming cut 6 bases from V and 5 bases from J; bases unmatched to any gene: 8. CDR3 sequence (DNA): TGTGCCAGCAGCAACGGGGGGGTATCAACCGGGGAGCTGTTTTTT. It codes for CASSNGGVSTGELFF.

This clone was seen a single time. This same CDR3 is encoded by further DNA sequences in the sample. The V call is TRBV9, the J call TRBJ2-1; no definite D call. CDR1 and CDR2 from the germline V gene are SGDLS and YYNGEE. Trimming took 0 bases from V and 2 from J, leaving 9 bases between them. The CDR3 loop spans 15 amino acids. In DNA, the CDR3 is TGTGCCAGCAGCGTAGGGGGTGGGGCCTACAATGAGCAGTTCTTC. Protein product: CASSVGGGAYNEQFF. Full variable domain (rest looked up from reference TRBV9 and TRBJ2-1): DSGVTQTPKHLITATGQRVTLRCSPRSGDLSVYWYQQSLDQGLQFLIQYYNGEERAKGNILERFSAQQFPDLHSELNLSSLELGDSALYFCASSVGGGAYNEQFFGPGTRLTVL.

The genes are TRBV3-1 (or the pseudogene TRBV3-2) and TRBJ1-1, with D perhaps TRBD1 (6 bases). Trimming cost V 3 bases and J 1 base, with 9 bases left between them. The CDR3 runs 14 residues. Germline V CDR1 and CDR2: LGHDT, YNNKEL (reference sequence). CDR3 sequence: CASSHEDRNTEAFF. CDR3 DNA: TGTGCCAGCAGCCACGAGGACAGGAACACTGAAGCTTTCTTT.

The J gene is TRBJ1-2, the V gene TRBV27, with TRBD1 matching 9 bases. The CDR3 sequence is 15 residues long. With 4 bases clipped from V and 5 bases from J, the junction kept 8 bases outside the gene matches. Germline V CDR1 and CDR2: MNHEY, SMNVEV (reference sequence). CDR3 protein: CASSSRHRGRYGYTF. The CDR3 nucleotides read TGTGCCAGCAGTTCACGTCACAGGGGGCGGTATGGCTACACCTTC.

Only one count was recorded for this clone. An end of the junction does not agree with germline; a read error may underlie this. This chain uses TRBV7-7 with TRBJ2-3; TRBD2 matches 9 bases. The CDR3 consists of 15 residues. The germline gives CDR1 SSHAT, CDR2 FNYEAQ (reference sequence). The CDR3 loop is CASSLGGGGADTQYF. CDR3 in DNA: TGTGCTAGCAGCTTAGGCGGGGGGGGCGCAGATACGCAGTATTTT.

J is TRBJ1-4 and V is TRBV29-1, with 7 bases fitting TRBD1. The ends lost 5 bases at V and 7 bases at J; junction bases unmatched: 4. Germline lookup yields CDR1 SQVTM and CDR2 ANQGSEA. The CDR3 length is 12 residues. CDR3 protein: CSVQGGGEKLFF. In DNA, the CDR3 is TGCAGCGTTCAGGGGGGCGGTGAAAAACTGTTTTTT.

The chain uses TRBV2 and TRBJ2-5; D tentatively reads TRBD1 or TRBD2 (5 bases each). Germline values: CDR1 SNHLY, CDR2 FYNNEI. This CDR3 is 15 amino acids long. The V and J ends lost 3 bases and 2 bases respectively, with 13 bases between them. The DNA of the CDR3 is TGTGCCAGCAGTGAGAGGGGCAGAAGACAAGAGACCCAGTACTTC. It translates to CASSERGRRQETQYF.

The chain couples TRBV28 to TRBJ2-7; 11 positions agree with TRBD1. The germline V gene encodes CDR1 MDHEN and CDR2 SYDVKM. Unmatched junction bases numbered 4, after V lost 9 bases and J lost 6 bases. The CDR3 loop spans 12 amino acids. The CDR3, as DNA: TGTGCCAGTTTGGGACAGGGGGGCGAGCAGTACGTC. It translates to CASLGQGGEQYV.

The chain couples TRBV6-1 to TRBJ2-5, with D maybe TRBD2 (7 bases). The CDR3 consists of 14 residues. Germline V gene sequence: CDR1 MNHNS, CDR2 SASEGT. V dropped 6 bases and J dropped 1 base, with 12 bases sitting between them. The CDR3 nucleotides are TGTGCCAGCAGAATGGGGGGGGCCCAAGAGACCCAGTACTTC. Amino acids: CASRMGGAQETQYF.

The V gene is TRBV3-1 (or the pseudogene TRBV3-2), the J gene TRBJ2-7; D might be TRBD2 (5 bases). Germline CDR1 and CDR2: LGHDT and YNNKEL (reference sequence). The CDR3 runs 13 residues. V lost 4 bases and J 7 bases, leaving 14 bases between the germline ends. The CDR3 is CASSPDWRREQYF. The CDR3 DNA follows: TGTGCCAGCAGCCCAGACTGGCGGAGGGAGCAGTACTTC.

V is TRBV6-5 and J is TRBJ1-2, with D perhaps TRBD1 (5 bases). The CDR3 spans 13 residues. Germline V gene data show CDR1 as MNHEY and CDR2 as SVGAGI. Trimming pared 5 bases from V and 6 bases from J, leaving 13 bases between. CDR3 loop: CASSPHRGNGYTF. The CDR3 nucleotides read TGTGCCAGCAGTCCGCATAGGGGCAATGGCTACACCTTC.

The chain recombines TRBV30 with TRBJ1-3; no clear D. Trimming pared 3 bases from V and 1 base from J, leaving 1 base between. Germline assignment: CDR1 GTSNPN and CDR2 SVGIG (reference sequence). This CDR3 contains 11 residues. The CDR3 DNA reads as TGTGCCTGGAGGTCTGGAAACACCATATATTTT. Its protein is CAWRSGNTIYF.

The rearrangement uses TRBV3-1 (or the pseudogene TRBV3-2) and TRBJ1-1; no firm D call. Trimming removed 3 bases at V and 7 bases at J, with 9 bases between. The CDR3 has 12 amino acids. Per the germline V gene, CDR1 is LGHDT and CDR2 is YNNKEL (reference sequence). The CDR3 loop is CASSHLEGEAFF. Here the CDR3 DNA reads TGTGCCAGCAGCCATTTGGAGGGTGAAGCTTTCTTT.

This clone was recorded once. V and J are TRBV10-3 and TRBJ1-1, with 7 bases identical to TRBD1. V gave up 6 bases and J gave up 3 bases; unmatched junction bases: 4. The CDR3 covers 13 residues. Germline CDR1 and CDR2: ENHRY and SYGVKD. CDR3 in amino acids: CAIRDRVDTEAFF. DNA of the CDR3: TGTGCCATCAGAGACAGGGTCGACACTGAAGCTTTCTTT.

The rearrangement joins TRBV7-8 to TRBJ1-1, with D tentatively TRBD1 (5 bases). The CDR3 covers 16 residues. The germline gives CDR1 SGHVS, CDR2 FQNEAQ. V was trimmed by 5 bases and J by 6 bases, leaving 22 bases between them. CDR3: CASSPRGGFFVAEAFF. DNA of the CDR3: TGTGCCAGCAGCCCTCGGGGGGGATTCTTCGTCGCTGAAGCTTTCTTT.

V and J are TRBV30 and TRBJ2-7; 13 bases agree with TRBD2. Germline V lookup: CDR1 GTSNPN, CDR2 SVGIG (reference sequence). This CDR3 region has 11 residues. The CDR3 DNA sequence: TGTGCCTCCCAGACTAGCGGGAGGTTGGAAGTC. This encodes CASQTSGRLEV.

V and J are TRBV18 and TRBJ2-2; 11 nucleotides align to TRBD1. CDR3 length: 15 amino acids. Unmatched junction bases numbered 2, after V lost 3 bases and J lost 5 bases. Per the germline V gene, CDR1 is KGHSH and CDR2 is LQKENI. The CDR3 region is CASSPGQGATGELFF. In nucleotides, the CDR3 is TGTGCCAGCTCACCCGGACAGGGGGCAACCGGGGAGCTGTTTTTT. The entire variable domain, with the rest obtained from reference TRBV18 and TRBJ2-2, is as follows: NAGVMQNPRHLVRRRGQEARLRCSPMKGHSHVYWYRQLPEEGLKFMVYLQKENIIDESGMPKERFSAEFPKEGPSILRIQQVVRGDSAAYFCASSPGQGATGELFFGEGSRLTVL.

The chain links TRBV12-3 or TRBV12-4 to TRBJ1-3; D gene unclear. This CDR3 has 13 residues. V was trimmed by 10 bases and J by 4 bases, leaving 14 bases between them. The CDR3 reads CATQPVSGNTIYF. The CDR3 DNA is TGTGCCACCCAACCGGTCTCGGGAAACACCATATATTTT.